Sequencing of this TCR beta chain was carried out in a study of T cells in Graves' hyperthyroidism and ophthalmopathy. In this sample, this clonotype turned up many times. Amplified regions were TCR beta CDR3 sequences from RNA transcripts. Primed by the HTBI set, a first-round RT-PCR was run on the TCR CDR3. One entry per CDR3 protein, called by TCRdb with MiXCR from the multiplex PCR reads. The table shows approximately 600,000 distinct CDR3 sequences, with 14% occurring only once. Exclusion of patients followed from uncontrolled infection, other autoimmune disease, pregnancy or lactation. This TCR derives from a woman aged 18-29 years with Graves' ophthalmopathy. Specimen: blood.

The CDR3 DNA follows: TGTGCCAGCAGCCCAGACTTTAGAACAGATACGCAGTATTTT. This translates into CASSPDFRTDTQYF. The V and J genes are TRBV3-1 and TRBJ2-3; D is ambiguous. Germline CDR1 is LGHDT and CDR2 is YNNKEL (reference sequence). Trimming cost V 4 bases and J 3 bases, with 11 bases left between them. There are 14 residues in the CDR3.